The 3 T cell receptor beta chains presented below share a single source sample, sequenced in a study of T-cell memory formation after mild COVID-19. TCRdb fed the 5' RACE reads into MiXCR, producing one record per CDR3 protein. Among approximately 350,000 distinct CDR3 sequences, around 27% were seen once, and the ten largest hold 13%. Material for sequencing was PBMCs or a T cell subset sorted from them (not recorded which). The receptor set was obtained from an adult woman who had mild COVID-19 (a few samples of this study predate the infection). Cell type and time point are not known.

V and J are TRBV18 and TRBJ1-5; D is uncertain. Trimming took off 3 bases at V and 4 bases at J, with 13 bases between the two ends. Germline CDR1 KGHSH, CDR2 LQKENI. The CDR3 has 15 residues. The CDR3 loop reads CASSPSSNKNQPQHF. For the CDR3, the DNA is TGTGCCAGCTCACCGAGTTCGAATAAGAATCAGCCCCAGCATTTT.

This clonotype has just a few counts. V usage is TRBV7-2 and J usage is TRBJ1-5; a possible D gene is TRBD1 (5 bases). This CDR3 has 19 residues. The germline gives CDR1 SGHTA, CDR2 FQGNSA. Between the trimmed V and J ends, which lost 5 bases and 2 bases, there was a span of 25 bases. CDR3: CASSPEGSWVTAGNQPQHF. CDR3 DNA: TGTGCCAGCAGCCCAGAGGGGTCTTGGGTAACTGCAGGCAATCAGCCCCAGCATTTT.

The J gene is TRBJ2-1, the V gene TRBV20-1, with 8 bases that match TRBD1. The length of the CDR3 is 16 residues. The V segment lost 3 bases and the J segment 4 bases; nucleotides outside the gene matches: 11. Germline V lookup: CDR1 DFQATT, CDR2 SNEGSKA (reference sequence). The DNA of the CDR3 is TGCAGTGCTAGGGGAACCGGGACAGGAAGATACAATGAGCAGTTCTTC. Its translation: CSARGTGTGRYNEQFF.